This T cell receptor (beta chain) was observed in a study of cytomegalovirus exposure and HLA in healthy donors. Study-wide findings and caveats: Overall, around 160 TCR beta chains were annotated as cytomegalovirus-associated. The classifier reportedly diagnosed cytomegalovirus status with high specificity and sensitivity.

This clone was seen more than once but under ten times. The antigen is unknown. PCR involved 60 Vbeta and 13 Jbeta primers. Sequenced by immunoSEQ multiplex PCR; TCRdb stores in-frame clones only, minus some. The sample records some 120,000 clones, approximately 81% being singletons. V lost 0 bases to trimming and J lost 7 bases, with 16 bases between them. Germline lookup yields CDR1 LNHDA and CDR2 SQIVND (reference sequence). This CDR3 region has 16 residues. Sequences were obtained from PBMCs. The TCR comes from a woman aged 25 to 39 in good health and CMV-seronegative. The chain has TRBV19 and TRBJ1-5, with no clear D. CDR3 in amino acids: CASSIDLGREGQPQHF. The CDR3 DNA reads TGTGCCAGTAGTATAGATCTGGGGAGGGAAGGGCAGCCCCAGCATTTT.